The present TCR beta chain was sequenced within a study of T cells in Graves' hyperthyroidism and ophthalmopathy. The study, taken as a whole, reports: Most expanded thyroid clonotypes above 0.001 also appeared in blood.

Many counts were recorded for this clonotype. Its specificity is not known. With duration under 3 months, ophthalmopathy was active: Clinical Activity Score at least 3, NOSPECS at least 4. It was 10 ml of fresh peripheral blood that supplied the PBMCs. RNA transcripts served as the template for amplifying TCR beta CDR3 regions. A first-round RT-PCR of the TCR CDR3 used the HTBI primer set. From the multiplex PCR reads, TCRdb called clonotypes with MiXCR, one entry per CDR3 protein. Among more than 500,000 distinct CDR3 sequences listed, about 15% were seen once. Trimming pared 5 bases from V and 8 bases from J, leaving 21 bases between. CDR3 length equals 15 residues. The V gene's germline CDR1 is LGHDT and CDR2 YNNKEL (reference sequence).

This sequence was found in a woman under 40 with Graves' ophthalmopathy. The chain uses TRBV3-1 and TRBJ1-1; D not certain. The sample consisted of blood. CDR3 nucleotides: TGTGCCAGCAGCAAGGACCAGGTTGCCGGGCCGGAAGCTTTCTTT. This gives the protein CASSKDQVAGPEAFF.